These T cell receptor beta chains were read from a single sample in a study of blood T cell repertoires in COVID-19. Assay used: immunoSEQ multiplex PCR; TCRdb lists only in-frame clones, some missing. The repertoire consists of under 400,000 clones, with about nine tenths occurring once and the leading ten covering 1.5% to 2%. What was sequenced was peripheral blood. The receptor set was obtained from a woman in her twenties or thirties with COVID-19, enrolled during active disease. CDR3s include the opening cysteine and the closing phenylalanine or tryptophan. D genes are given only for firm matches. Clone size is given for some rows only: seen once, a few or many times, or a class if the clone is expanded.

j_call v_call clone_size d_call cdr3_aa cdr3_nt
TRBJ1-1 TRBV7-3 . . CASRLTGYTEAFF TGTGCCAGCAGGTTGACAGGCTACACTGAAGCTTTCTTT
TRBJ2-7 TRBV2 once . CASSATGYYEQYF TGTGCCAGCAGTGCGACAGGTTACTACGAGCAGTACTTC
TRBJ2-1 TRBV5-1 . . CASSSGFTDEQFF TGCGCCAGCAGCTCAGGGTTTACCGATGAGCAGTTCTTC
TRBJ1-1 TRBV7-9 . TRBD1 CASSHPDRASTEAFF TGTGCCAGCAGCCATCCGGACAGGGCGTCCACTGAAGCTTTCTTT
TRBJ2-3 TRBV4-1 once TRBD2 CASSRIGLVSTDTQYF TGCGCCAGCAGCCGGATTGGACTAGTCAGCACAGATACGCAGTATTTT
TRBJ1-1 TRBV30 . TRBD1 CAWTSHGTGPTEAFF TGTGCCTGGACCTCCCATGGGACAGGTCCCACTGAAGCTTTCTTT
TRBJ1-6 TRBV5-8 . . CASSFEDWYNSPFTLHF TGTGCCAGCAGCTTTGAGGATTGGTATAATTCACCTTTTACCCTCCACTTT
TRBJ2-3 TRBV27 . TRBD1 CASSTLRGQGTDTQYF TGTGCCAGCAGTACCCTTAGGGGACAGGGGACAGATACGCAGTATTTT
TRBJ2-7 TRBV12-5 . . CASGLGVYEQYF TGTGCTAGTGGTTTGGGCGTATACGAGCAGTACTTC
TRBJ2-2 TRBV18 few TRBD1 CASSPRQGGTGELFF TGTGCCAGCTCACCAAGACAGGGCGGGACCGGGGAGCTGTTTTTT
TRBJ2-2 TRBV5-1 . TRBD2 CASSMTGLAAGELFF TGCGCCAGCAGCATGACGGGACTAGCGGCCGGGGAGCTGTTTTTT
TRBJ1-1 TRBV13 . . CASSLVSVLNTEAFF TGTGCCAGCAGCTTGGTAAGCGTTCTGAACACTGAAGCTTTCTTT